The text below deals with one T cell receptor beta chain. The data were obtained in a study of control samples from healthy donors and cancer patients. CDR3 length: 23 amino acids. Repertoires were generated with immunoSEQ multiplex PCR, while TCRdb's copy carries only in-frame clones and drops some. The table has roughly 150,000 clones, 90% to 95% seen once. The sample comprised blood. The chain combines TRBV21-1 with TRBJ2-2. TRBV21-1 is designated a pseudogene. This clonotype originated in a woman aged 25 to 39 in good health. The CDR3 loop is CASSRAGHPSLDREGANTGELFF. The CDR3 DNA follows: TGTGCCAGCAGCAGGGCGGGGCACCCCTCCCTAGACAGGGAGGGAGCGAACACCGGGGAGCTGTTTTTT.